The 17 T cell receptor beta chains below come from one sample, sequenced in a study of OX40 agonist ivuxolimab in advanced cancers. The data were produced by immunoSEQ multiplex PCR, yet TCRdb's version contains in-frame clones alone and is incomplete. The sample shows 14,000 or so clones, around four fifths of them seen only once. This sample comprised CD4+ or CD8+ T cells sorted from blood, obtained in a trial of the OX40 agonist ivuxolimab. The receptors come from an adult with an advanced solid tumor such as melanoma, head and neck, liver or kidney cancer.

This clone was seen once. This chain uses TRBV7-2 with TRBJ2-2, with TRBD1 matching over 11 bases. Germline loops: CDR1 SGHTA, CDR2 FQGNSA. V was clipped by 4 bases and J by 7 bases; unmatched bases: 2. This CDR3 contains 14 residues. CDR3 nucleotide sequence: TGTGCCAGCAGCTCCGGGACAGGGGGCGGGGAGCTGTTTTTT. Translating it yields CASSSGTGGGELFF.

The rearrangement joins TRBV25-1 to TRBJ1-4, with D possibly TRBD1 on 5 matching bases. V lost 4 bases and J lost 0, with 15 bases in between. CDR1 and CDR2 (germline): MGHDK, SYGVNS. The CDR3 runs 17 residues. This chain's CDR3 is CASSGKGNAATNEKLFF. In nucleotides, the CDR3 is TGTGCCAGCAGTGGGAAGGGGAATGCTGCAACTAATGAAAAACTGTTTTTT.

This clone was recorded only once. CDR3 nucleotides: TGTGCCAGCAGTGACCCAACAGGGGGCGGCTACACCTTC. Translating it yields CASSDPTGGGYTF. This chain connects TRBV6-4 to TRBJ1-2; TRBD1 matches 9 bases. The trim removed 2 bases at V and 8 bases at J, leaving 3 bases unmatched. This CDR3 is built from 13 residues. Germline-derived CDR1 and CDR2 are MRHNA and SNTAGT.

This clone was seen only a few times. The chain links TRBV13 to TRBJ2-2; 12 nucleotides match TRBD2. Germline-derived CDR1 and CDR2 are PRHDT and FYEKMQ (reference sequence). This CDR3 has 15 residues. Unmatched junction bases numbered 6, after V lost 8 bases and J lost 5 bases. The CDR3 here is CASSPSGRGTGELFF. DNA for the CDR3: TGTGCCAGCTCCCCTAGCGGGAGGGGGACCGGGGAGCTGTTTTTT.

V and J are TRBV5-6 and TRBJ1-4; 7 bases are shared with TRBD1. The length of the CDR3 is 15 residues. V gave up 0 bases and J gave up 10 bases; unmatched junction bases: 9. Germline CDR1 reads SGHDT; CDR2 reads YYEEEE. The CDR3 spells CASSLGQGGVGKLFF. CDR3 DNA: TGTGCCAGCAGCTTGGGTCAAGGGGGCGTCGGAAAACTGTTTTTT.

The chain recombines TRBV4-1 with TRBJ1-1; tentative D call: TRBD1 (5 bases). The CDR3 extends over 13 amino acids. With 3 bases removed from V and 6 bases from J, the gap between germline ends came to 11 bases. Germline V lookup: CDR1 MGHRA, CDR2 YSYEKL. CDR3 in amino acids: CASSHRGASEAFF. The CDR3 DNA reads TGCGCCAGCAGCCATCGTGGGGCATCTGAAGCTTTCTTT.

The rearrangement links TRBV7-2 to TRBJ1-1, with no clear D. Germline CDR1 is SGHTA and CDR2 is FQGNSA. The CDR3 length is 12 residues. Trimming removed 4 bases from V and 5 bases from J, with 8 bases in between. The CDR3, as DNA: TGTGCCAGCAGCTGGTTGGGGACTGAAGCTTTCTTT. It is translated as CASSWLGTEAFF.

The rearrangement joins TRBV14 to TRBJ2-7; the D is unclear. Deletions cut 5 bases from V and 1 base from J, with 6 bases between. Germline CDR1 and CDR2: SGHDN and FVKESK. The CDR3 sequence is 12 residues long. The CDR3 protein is CASSMSSYEQYF. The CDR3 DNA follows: TGTGCCAGCAGCATGAGTTCCTACGAGCAGTACTTC.

CDR3 sequence reads: CASSYGTSYEQYF. CDR3 DNA sequence: TGTGCCAGCAGCTACGGGACCTCCTACGAGCAGTACTTC. The genes are TRBV7-3 and TRBJ2-7; D possibly matches TRBD1 or TRBD2 (5 bases each). Germline V gene sequence: CDR1 SGHTA, CDR2 FQGTGA. The V and J ends lost 4 bases and 0 bases respectively, with 7 bases between them. The CDR3 runs to 13 residues.

CDR3 nucleotide sequence: TGTGCCAGCTCACGTACCTGGGAGGGGGCGCAGGGTAGCAATCAGCCCCAGCATTTT. Its translation is CASSRTWEGAQGSNQPQHF. V is TRBV18 and J is TRBJ1-5; 7 bases are a match to TRBD1. CDR1 and CDR2 (germline): KGHSH, LQKENI. The CDR3 consists of 19 residues. The V and J ends lost 4 bases and 0 bases, in that order; junction bases with no gene match: 15.

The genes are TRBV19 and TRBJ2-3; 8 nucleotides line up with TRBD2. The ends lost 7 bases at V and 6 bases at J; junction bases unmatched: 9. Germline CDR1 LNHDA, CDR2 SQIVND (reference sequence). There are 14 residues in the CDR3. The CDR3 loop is CASNLGGGSDTQYF. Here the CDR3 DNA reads TGTGCCAGTAATCTTGGCGGGGGGAGTGATACGCAGTATTTT.

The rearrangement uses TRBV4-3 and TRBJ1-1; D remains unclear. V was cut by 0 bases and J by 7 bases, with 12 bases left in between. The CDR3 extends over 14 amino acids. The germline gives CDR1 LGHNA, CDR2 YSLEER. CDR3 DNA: TGCGCCAGCAGCCAAGATACGGGAGGCGATGAAGCTTTCTTT. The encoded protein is CASSQDTGGDEAFF.

CDR3 residues: CASSLRGLKPQHF. The CDR3 DNA reads TGTGCCAGCAGTTTAAGGGGGCTCAAGCCCCAGCATTTT. The genes are TRBV28 and TRBJ1-5, with 7 bases aligning to TRBD1. The CDR3 sequence is 13 residues long. J gave up 8 bases and V 2 bases, and 3 bases lay outside the gene matches. Germline lookup yields CDR1 MDHEN and CDR2 SYDVKM. The full variable domain, completed using reference TRBV28 and TRBJ1-5, is DVKVTQSSRYLVKRTGEKVFLECVQDMDHENMFWYRQDPGLGLRLIYFSYDVKMKEKGDIPEGYSVSREKKERFSLILESASTNQTSMYLCASSLRGLKPQHFGDGTRLSIL.

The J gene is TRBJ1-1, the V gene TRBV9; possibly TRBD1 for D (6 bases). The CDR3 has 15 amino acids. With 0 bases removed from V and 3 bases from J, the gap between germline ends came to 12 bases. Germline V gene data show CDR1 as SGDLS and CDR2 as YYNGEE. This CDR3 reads CASSVAGGGHTEAFF. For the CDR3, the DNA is TGTGCCAGCAGCGTAGCAGGAGGGGGGCACACTGAAGCTTTCTTT.

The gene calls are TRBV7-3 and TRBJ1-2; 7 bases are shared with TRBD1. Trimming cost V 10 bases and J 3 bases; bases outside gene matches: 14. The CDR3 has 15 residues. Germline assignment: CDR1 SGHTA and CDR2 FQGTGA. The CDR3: CATILRGGGDYGYTF. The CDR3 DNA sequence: TGTGCCACCATTTTGAGAGGGGGCGGAGACTATGGCTACACCTTC.

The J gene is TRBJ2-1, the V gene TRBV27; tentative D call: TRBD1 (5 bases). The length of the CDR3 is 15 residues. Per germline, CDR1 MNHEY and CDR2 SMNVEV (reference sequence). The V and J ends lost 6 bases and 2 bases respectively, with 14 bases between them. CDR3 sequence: CASSSGYSTYNEQFF. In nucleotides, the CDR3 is TGTGCCAGCAGCTCAGGGTATTCCACCTACAATGAGCAGTTCTTC.

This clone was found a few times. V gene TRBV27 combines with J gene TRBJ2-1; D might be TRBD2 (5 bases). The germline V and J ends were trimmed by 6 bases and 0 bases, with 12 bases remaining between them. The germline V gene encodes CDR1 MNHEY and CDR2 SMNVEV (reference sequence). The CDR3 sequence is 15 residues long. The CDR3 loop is CASRVLASSYNEQFF. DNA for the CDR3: TGTGCCAGCAGGGTCTTAGCGAGCTCCTACAATGAGCAGTTCTTC.